This T cell receptor (beta chain) was documented in a study of T cells in Graves' hyperthyroidism and ophthalmopathy. Amplification of TCR beta CDR3 regions used RNA as the template. Researchers ran a first-round RT-PCR on the TCR CDR3 using the HTBI primer set. TCRdb independently ran MiXCR on the multiplex PCR reads; one entry per CDR3 protein. The sample lists fewer than 400,000 distinct CDR3 sequences, over 15% occurring once. Patients aged 18 to 65 with hyperthyroidism were newly diagnosed, with duration under 2 months. Exclusion criteria comprised uncontrolled infection, other autoimmune disease, pregnancy or lactation. Diagnostic decisions used clinical symptoms, serum thyroxine and TRAb, thyroid ultrasound and orbital computed tomography. Germline V gene lookup returns CDR1 DFQATT and CDR2 SNEGSKA (reference sequence). The trim removed 5 bases at V and 3 bases at J, leaving 6 bases unmatched. The CDR3 has 15 residues.

The chain employs TRBV20-1 and TRBJ2-1; TRBD2 aligns across 11 bases. Sequenced material: blood. This clonotype was sampled from a man aged 25 to 45 with Graves' hyperthyroidism. CDR3 sequence (DNA): TGCAGTGCTCCTATTACTAGCGGGAGCTACAATGAGCAGTTCTTC. This codes for CSAPITSGSYNEQFF.